The 28 T cell receptor beta chains listed next were all sequenced from one sample in a study of T cells in localized non-small cell lung cancer. The data were produced by immunoSEQ multiplex PCR, yet TCRdb's version contains in-frame clones alone and is incomplete. The table lists some 1,600 clones, 20% to 25% of them singletons. The sequences come from lung tumor tissue, collected before any cancer treatment. These receptors were collected from a female donor over 55 with stage II lung adenocarcinoma.

The rearrangement uses TRBV14 and TRBJ2-2, with D tentatively TRBD1 (6 bases). V was shortened by 5 bases and J by 6 bases, with 16 bases between the two germline ends. This CDR3 is 15 amino acids long. Germline-derived CDR1 and CDR2 are SGHDN and FVKESK. The chain's CDR3 is CASSSQLHRAGELFF. The CDR3 DNA reads TGTGCCAGCAGCAGCCAATTACACAGGGCCGGGGAGCTGTTTTTT.

This clone has just a few counts. This sequence joins TRBV7-8 and TRBJ2-3, with TRBD2 identical over 10 bases. The germline gives CDR1 SGHVS, CDR2 FQNEAQ. The CDR3 is 14 residues long. Losses at the gene ends were 3 bases for V and 6 bases for J; bases not matched to a gene: 3. The CDR3 bases are TGTGCCAGCAGCTTTAGCGGGGGGCGGGATACGCAGTATTTT. This sequence encodes CASSFSGGRDTQYF.

In its sample, this clone is large. V gene TRBV6-8 combines with J gene TRBJ1-1, with 7 bases matching TRBD1. V shed 6 bases, J shed 3 bases, and the junction held 7 bases outside the gene matches. Germline V gives CDR1 MNHGY, CDR2 SAAAGT. The CDR3 sequence is 14 residues long. This chain's CDR3 is CASRAQGWDTEAFF. The CDR3 bases are TGTGCCAGCAGGGCACAGGGGTGGGACACTGAAGCTTTCTTT.

This rearrangement joins TRBV11-3 to TRBJ2-6; D possibly uses TRBD1 or TRBD2 (6 bases each). The germline V and J ends were trimmed by 5 bases and 0 bases, with 20 bases remaining between them. Germline V gene sequence: CDR1 SGHNT, CDR2 YENEEA. The CDR3 covers 19 residues. CDR3 bases: TGTGCCAGCAGCCCACAACGCGGGACACTATACTCTGGGGCCAACGTCCTGACTTTC. Translating it yields CASSPQRGTLYSGANVLTF.

This clone was observed a few times. V usage is TRBV28 and J usage is TRBJ1-2, with TRBD1 matching over 9 bases. The V segment lost 3 bases and the J segment 5 bases; nucleotides outside the gene matches: 28. This CDR3 is 22 amino acids long. Germline assignment: CDR1 MDHEN and CDR2 SYDVKM. CDR3 amino acids: CASSFGLPATGGKGLVGYGYTF. For the CDR3, the DNA is TGTGCCAGCAGTTTTGGTTTACCCGCGACAGGGGGAAAGGGTTTGGTTGGTTATGGCTACACCTTC.

This clone was seen only once. The V call is TRBV19, the J call TRBJ2-7; possibly TRBD1 or TRBD2 for D (5 bases each). V lost 5 bases to trimming and J lost 4 bases, with 18 bases between them. This CDR3 spans 15 amino acids. Germline lookup yields CDR1 LNHDA and CDR2 SQIVND (reference sequence). CDR3 DNA sequence: TGTGCCAGTAGTCCCCGACAGTCGGGGTTTTACGAGCAGTACTTC. Protein product: CASSPRQSGFYEQYF.

This clone was seen only a few times. The V and J genes are TRBV11-3 and TRBJ2-7; 8 positions agree with TRBD1. CDR3 length equals 14 residues. CDR1 is SGHNT and CDR2 is YENEEA in the germline V gene. J gave up 6 bases and V 3 bases, and 7 bases lay outside the gene matches. The CDR3 DNA is TGTGCCAGCAGCTTCCCGGGACAGGTTAGCGAGCAGTACTTC. Residues: CASSFPGQVSEQYF.

This chain uses TRBV11-3 with TRBJ1-2; 11 bases match TRBD1. Unmatched junction bases numbered 6, after V lost 5 bases and J lost 4 bases. Germline-derived CDR1 and CDR2 are SGHNT and YENEEA. This CDR3 is built from 15 residues. The CDR3 coding sequence is TGTGCCAGCAGCCTGACGGGGACAGGGGGCTATGGCTACACCTTC. It codes for CASSLTGTGGYGYTF.

This clone counts as medium-sized. The chain combines TRBV6-8 with TRBJ2-2; possible D gene TRBD1, 5 bases. The CDR3 has 16 residues. CDR1 is MNHGY and CDR2 is SAAAGT in the germline V gene. Trimming removed 2 bases from V and 0 bases from J, with 10 bases in between. CDR3 in amino acids: CASSYIGRANTGELFF. The CDR3 nucleotides are TGTGCCAGCAGTTACATAGGCAGGGCGAACACCGGGGAGCTGTTTTTT.

This clone turned up a few times. The chain employs TRBV6-8 and TRBJ2-7; 10 bases fit TRBD2. Looked up from germline, CDR1 is MNHGY and CDR2 is SAAAGT. Unmatched junction bases numbered 3, after V lost 2 bases and J lost 2 bases. The CDR3 covers 15 residues. The CDR3 DNA is TGTGCCAGCAGTTACATAACTAGCGGGACCTACGAGCAGTACTTC. The encoded protein is CASSYITSGTYEQYF.

The chain employs TRBV19 and TRBJ2-1; the match to TRBD2 covers 10 bases. This CDR3 is built from 17 residues. Germline assignment: CDR1 LNHDA and CDR2 SQIVND (reference sequence). The junction had 15 bases not matched to a gene; V was cut back by 6 bases and J by 7 bases. Here the CDR3 reads CASSVGSASGSRNEQFF. The CDR3 DNA is TGTGCCAGTAGCGTAGGGTCGGCTAGCGGGAGTAGGAATGAGCAGTTCTTC.

The J gene is TRBJ1-1, the V gene TRBV11-3; D is perhaps TRBD1 (6 bases). From germline, CDR1 is SGHNT and CDR2 YENEEA. The germline V and J ends were trimmed by 2 bases and 0 bases, with 10 bases remaining between them. The length of the CDR3 is 15 residues. The CDR3, as DNA: TGTGCCAGCAGCTTAACAACAGGGATGAACACTGAAGCTTTCTTT. Protein sequence: CASSLTTGMNTEAFF.

The CDR3 here is CASSLRVNYGYTF. Written as DNA, the CDR3 is TGTGCCAGCAGCCTTAGGGTGAACTATGGCTACACCTTC. The rearrangement uses TRBV6-8 and TRBJ1-2; D unclear. The CDR3 runs 13 residues. Per the germline V gene, CDR1 is MNHGY and CDR2 is SAAAGT. Trimming shortened V by 6 bases and J by 2 bases, and 10 bases separated the two germline ends.

This clone was seen only a few times. J is TRBJ2-1 and V is TRBV5-1, with 11 bases fitting TRBD2. V lost 4 bases to trimming and J lost 9 bases; unmatched junction nucleotides: 12. The germline V gene encodes CDR1 SGHRS and CDR2 YFSETQ. CDR3 length equals 16 residues. Here the CDR3 DNA reads TGCGCCAGCAGCCAAGTTATCGGTAGCGGGAGGGGTGAGCAGTTCTTC. Translated, it gives CASSQVIGSGRGEQFF.

Relative to its sample, this clone is medium-sized (0.01 to 0.1%). In nucleotides, the CDR3 is TGTGCCAGCAGGACAGGGTGGGCCCGCACAGATACGCAGTATTTT. Translating it yields CASRTGWARTDTQYF. The chain has TRBV28 and TRBJ2-3, with 7 bases aligning to TRBD1. The CDR3 sequence is 15 residues long. The V gene end was trimmed by 6 bases and the J gene end by 1 base; junction bases not matched to a gene: 7. CDR1 and CDR2 (germline): MDHEN, SYDVKM.

Relative to its sample, this clone is medium-sized. The chain links TRBV16 to TRBJ2-3; 7 bases are a match to TRBD1. There are 24 residues in the CDR3. V trimming: 6 bases; J trimming: 0 bases; junction bases outside the gene matches: 33. In germline, CDR1 is KGHSY, CDR2 FQNENV. In DNA form, the CDR3 reads TGTGCCAGCAGTTTCTCTTGCCGAAGGGGGCGAATGGGGTTACCAAATCCTAGCACAGATACGCAGTATTTT. Amino acids: CASSFSCRRGRMGLPNPSTDTQYF. The full variable domain, in which reference TRBV16 and TRBJ2-3 provide the parts outside the CDR3, is GEEVAQTPKHLVRGEGQKAKLYCAPIKGHSYVFWYQQVLKNEFKFLISFQNENVFDETGMPKERFSAKCLPNSPCSLEIQATKLEDSAVYFCASSFSCRRGRMGLPNPSTDTQYFGPGTRLTVL.

This clone has only a few counts. DNA for the CDR3: TGTGCCAGCAGCCGAGAGCGAGAGGCCCTCTACGAGCAGTACTTC. This encodes CASSREREALYEQYF. The chain has TRBV11-1 and TRBJ2-7; D is unresolved. Trimming stripped 5 bases from V and 3 bases from J, with 17 bases between. CDR3 length: 15 amino acids. Looked up from germline, CDR1 is SGHAT and CDR2 is FQDESV (reference sequence). The variable domain in full, completed from reference TRBV11-1 and TRBJ2-7, reads EAEVAQSPRYKITEKSQAVAFWCDPISGHATLYWYRQILGQGPELLVQFQDESVVDDSQLPKDRFSAERLKGVDSTLKIQPAELGDSAMYLCASSREREALYEQYFGPGTRLTVT.

This chain joins TRBV10-3 and TRBJ2-1; 11 bases align to TRBD2. Germline V gene sequence: CDR1 ENHRY, CDR2 SYGVKD. J gave up 7 bases and V 2 bases, and 7 bases lay outside the gene matches. CDR3 length: 16 amino acids. CDR3 nucleotides: TGTGCCATCAGTGAGAGAAAACTAGCGGGAGCAAATGAGCAGTTCTTC. Translated, it gives CAISERKLAGANEQFF.

By share of the sample, this clone is medium-sized (0.01 to 0.1%). The rearrangement joins TRBV6-8 to TRBJ1-6, with 10 bases matching TRBD1. CDR3 length: 17 residues. Germline trimming cut 2 bases from V and 8 bases from J; bases unmatched to any gene: 9. CDR1 is MNHGY, CDR2 SAAAGT, per germline. The CDR3 region has the DNA TGTGCCAGCAGTTACACCCCGACAGGGGGCATTGATTCACCCCTCCACTTT. Translation gives CASSYTPTGGIDSPLHF.

This clone was picked up a small number of times. The CDR3 DNA sequence: TGTGCCAGTAGGGGACAGGCTCTTGTGGGCAATCAGCCCCAGCATTTT. Translation gives CASRGQALVGNQPQHF. The genes are TRBV19 and TRBJ1-5, with TRBD1 matching 8 bases. Losses at the gene ends were 6 bases for V and 2 bases for J; bases not matched to a gene: 9. Germline V gene sequence: CDR1 LNHDA, CDR2 SQIVND (reference sequence). CDR3 length: 16 residues. The variable domain in full, with the rest retrieved from reference TRBV19 and TRBJ1-5, is DGGITQSPKYLFRKEGQNVTLSCEQNLNHDAMYWYRQDPGQGLRLIYYSQIVNDFQKGDIAEGYSVSREKKESFPLTVTSAQKNPTAFYLCASRGQALVGNQPQHFGDGTRLSIL.

The chain links TRBV11-3 to TRBJ1-5; tentative D call: TRBD1 (5 bases). The CDR3 sequence is 15 residues long. The germline V gene encodes CDR1 SGHNT and CDR2 YENEEA. V lost 5 bases and J 1 base, leaving 12 bases between the germline ends. CDR3 bases: TGTGCCAGCAGCCTCACGTGGGGGAGCAATCAGCCCCAGCATTTT. As protein: CASSLTWGSNQPQHF.

V usage is TRBV10-2 and J usage is TRBJ1-5; tentative D call: TRBD1 (5 bases). CDR1 and CDR2 from the germline V gene are WSHSY and SAAADI. The CDR3 runs 15 residues. V was clipped by 4 bases and J by 0 bases, with 10 bases between them. The CDR3 loop reads CASSGTGYSNQPQHF. DNA for the CDR3: TGCGCCAGCAGTGGAACAGGATATAGCAATCAGCCCCAGCATTTT.

This clone was seen only a few times. The V call is TRBV6-8, the J call TRBJ2-1; no definite D call. V lost 7 bases and J 0 bases, leaving 10 bases between the germline ends. The germline V gene has CDR1 MNHGY and CDR2 SAAAGT. The CDR3 is 14 residues long. The CDR3 DNA sequence: TGTGCCAGCAACCATGCTAGCTCCTACAATGAGCAGTTCTTC. This encodes CASNHASSYNEQFF.

By share, this clone counts as medium-sized (0.01 to 0.1%). V usage is TRBV6-8 and J usage is TRBJ1-2; possibly TRBD1 for D (5 bases). This CDR3 region has 12 residues. Deletions cut 2 bases from V and 7 bases from J, with 8 bases between. CDR1 MNHGY and CDR2 SAAAGT come from the germline V gene. The CDR3 protein is CASSYGGTGYTF. CDR3 nucleotides: TGTGCCAGCAGTTACGGAGGGACTGGCTACACCTTC.

V and J are TRBV5-1 and TRBJ1-1; D is perhaps TRBD1 (6 bases). CDR3 length: 14 residues. Between the trimmed V and J ends, which lost 0 bases and 4 bases, there was a span of 10 bases. The V gene's germline CDR1 is SGHRS and CDR2 YFSETQ. CDR3 in amino acids: CASSLGRGATEAFF. CDR3 sequence (DNA): TGCGCCAGCAGCTTGGGCAGGGGTGCCACTGAAGCTTTCTTT.

The chain has TRBV25-1 and TRBJ2-2; D is perhaps TRBD1 (5 bases). V lost 3 bases to trimming and J lost 0 bases, with 11 bases between them. The CDR3 is 16 residues long. Germline CDR1 and CDR2: MGHDK and SYGVNS. The CDR3 spells CASSDQRQPNTGELFF. The CDR3 region has the DNA TGTGCCAGCAGTGACCAAAGACAGCCGAACACCGGGGAGCTGTTTTTT.

The CDR3 DNA sequence: TGTGCCAGCAGCTTCCGTGTGGCGGAGACCCAGTACTTC. It encodes CASSFRVAETQYF. This chain connects TRBV7-1 to TRBJ2-5, with unresolved D. TRBV7-1 is given ORF status, its function remaining uncertain. Trimming cost V 4 bases and J 5 bases, with 11 bases left between them. There are 13 residues in the CDR3.

J is TRBJ1-2 and V is TRBV4-1, with 7 bases identical to TRBD1. The CDR3 runs to 19 residues. V shed 1 base, J shed 4 bases, and the junction held 18 bases outside the gene matches. CDR1 MGHRA and CDR2 YSYEKL come from the germline V gene. CDR3 protein: CASSQGVRDSYSSVYGYTF. For the CDR3, the DNA is TGCGCCAGCAGCCAAGGGGTCCGGGACAGTTACTCAAGTGTCTATGGCTACACCTTC.